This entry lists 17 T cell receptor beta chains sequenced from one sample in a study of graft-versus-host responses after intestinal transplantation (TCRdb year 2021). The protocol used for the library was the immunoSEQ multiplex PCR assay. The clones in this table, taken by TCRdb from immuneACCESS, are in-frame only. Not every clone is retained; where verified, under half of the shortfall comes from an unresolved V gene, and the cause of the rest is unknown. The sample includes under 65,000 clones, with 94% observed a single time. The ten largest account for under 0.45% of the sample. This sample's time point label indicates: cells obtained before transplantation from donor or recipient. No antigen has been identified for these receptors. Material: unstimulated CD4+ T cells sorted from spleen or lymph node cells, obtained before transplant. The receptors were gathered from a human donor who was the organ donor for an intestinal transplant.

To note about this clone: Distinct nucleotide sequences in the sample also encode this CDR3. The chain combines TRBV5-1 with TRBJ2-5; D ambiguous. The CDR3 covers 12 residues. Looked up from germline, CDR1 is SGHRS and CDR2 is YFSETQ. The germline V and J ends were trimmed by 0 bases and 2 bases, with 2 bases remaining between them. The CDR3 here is CASSLVQETQYF. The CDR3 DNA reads TGCGCCAGCAGCTTGGTTCAAGAGACCCAGTACTTC.

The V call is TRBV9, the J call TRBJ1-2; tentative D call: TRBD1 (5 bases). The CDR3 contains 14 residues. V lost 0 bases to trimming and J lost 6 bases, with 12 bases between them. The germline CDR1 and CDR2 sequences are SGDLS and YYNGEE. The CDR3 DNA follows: TGTGCCAGCAGCGTAGTGCAGGGCCGAGATGGCTACACCTTC. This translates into CASSVVQGRDGYTF. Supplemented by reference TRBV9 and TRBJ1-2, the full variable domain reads DSGVTQTPKHLITATGQRVTLRCSPRSGDLSVYWYQQSLDQGLQFLIQYYNGEERAKGNILERFSAQQFPDLHSELNLSSLELGDSALYFCASSVVQGRDGYTFGSGTRLTVV.

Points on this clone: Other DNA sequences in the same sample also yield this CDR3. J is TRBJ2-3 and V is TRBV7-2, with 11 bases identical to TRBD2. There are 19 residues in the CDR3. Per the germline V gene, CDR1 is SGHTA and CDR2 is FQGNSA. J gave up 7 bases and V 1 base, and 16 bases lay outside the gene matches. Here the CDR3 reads CASSLESGVAGGLVNTQYF. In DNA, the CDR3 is TGTGCCAGCAGCTTAGAGTCGGGGGTAGCGGGGGGGCTCGTGAATACGCAGTATTTT.

The CDR3 DNA sequence: TGCGCCAGCAGCTTGTATGTCGATGGAACCGGGGAGCTGTTTTTT. It is translated as CASSLYVDGTGELFF. The chain couples TRBV5-1 to TRBJ2-2; D is ambiguous. This CDR3 has 15 amino acids. The ends were cut back, 1 base at V and 5 bases at J, with 12 bases in the middle. Germline assignment: CDR1 SGHRS and CDR2 YFSETQ.

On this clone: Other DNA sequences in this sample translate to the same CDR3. CDR3 amino acids: CASSLTAGGHEQYF. As DNA, the CDR3 is TGTGCCAGCAGCTTAACGGCAGGGGGCCACGAGCAGTACTTC. The V gene is TRBV7-3, the J gene TRBJ2-7; TRBD1 aligns across 8 bases. J lost 5 bases, V lost 0 bases, and 3 bases had no gene match. Germline values: CDR1 SGHTA, CDR2 FQGTGA. The CDR3 loop spans 14 amino acids.

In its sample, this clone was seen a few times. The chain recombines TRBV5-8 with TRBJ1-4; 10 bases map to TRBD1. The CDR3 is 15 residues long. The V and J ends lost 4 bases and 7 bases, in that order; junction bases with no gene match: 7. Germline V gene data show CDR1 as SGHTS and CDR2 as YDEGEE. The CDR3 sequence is CASSHGQGVIEKLFF. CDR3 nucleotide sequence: TGTGCCAGCAGCCACGGACAGGGGGTGATTGAAAAACTGTTTTTT. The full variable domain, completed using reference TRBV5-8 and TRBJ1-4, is EAGVTQSPTHLIKTRGQQATLRCSPISGHTSVYWYQQALGLGLQFLLWYDEGEERNRGNFPPRFSGRQFPNYSSELNVNALELEDSALYLCASSHGQGVIEKLFFGSGTQLSVL.

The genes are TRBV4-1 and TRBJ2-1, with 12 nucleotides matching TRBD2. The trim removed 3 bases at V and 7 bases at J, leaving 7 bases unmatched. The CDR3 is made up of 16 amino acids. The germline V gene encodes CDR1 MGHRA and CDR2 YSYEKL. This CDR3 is CASSHPGTSGHNEQFF. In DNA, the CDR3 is TGCGCCAGCAGCCATCCCGGGACTAGCGGGCATAATGAGCAGTTCTTC.

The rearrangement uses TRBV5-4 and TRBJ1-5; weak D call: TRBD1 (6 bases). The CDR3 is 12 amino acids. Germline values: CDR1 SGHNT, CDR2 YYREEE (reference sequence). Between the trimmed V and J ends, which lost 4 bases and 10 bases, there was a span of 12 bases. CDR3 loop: CASSVQGAPQHF. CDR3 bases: TGTGCCAGCAGCGTACAGGGAGCACCCCAGCATTTT.

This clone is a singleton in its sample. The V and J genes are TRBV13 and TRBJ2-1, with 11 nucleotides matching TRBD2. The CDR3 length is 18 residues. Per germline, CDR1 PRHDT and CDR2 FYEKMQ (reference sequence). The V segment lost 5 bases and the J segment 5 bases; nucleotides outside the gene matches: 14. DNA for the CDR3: TGTGCCAGCAGCCTACAACCCAAGACTAGCGGGGAGAACAATGAGCAGTTCTTC. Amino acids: CASSLQPKTSGENNEQFF.

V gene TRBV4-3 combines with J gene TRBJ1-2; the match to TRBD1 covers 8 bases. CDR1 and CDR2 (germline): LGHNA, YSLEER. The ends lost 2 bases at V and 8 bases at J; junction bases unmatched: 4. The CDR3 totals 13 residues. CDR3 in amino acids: CASSQRTGKGYTF. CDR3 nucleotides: TGCGCCAGCAGCCAAAGGACAGGGAAGGGCTACACCTTC.

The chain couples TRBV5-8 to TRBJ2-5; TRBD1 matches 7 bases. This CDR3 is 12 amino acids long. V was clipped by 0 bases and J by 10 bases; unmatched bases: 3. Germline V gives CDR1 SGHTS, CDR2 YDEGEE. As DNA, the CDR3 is TGTGCCAGCAGCTTGGTACAGGGGAACCAGTACTTC. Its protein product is CASSLVQGNQYF. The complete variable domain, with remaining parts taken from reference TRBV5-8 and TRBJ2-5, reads EAGVTQSPTHLIKTRGQQATLRCSPISGHTSVYWYQQALGLGLQFLLWYDEGEERNRGNFPPRFSGRQFPNYSSELNVNALELEDSALYLCASSLVQGNQYFGPGTRLLVL.

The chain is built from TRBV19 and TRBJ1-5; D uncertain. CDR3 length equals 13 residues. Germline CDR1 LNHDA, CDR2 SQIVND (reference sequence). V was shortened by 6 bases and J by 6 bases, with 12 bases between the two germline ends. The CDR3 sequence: CASSTKDTQPQHF. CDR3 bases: TGTGCCAGTAGCACCAAAGACACTCAGCCCCAGCATTTT.

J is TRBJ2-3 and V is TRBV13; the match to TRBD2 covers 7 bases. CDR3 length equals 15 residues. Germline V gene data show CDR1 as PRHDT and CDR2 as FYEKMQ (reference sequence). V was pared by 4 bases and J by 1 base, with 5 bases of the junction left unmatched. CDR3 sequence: CASSSSGVGTDTQYF. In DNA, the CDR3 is TGTGCCAGCAGCTCAAGCGGGGTGGGCACAGATACGCAGTATTTT.

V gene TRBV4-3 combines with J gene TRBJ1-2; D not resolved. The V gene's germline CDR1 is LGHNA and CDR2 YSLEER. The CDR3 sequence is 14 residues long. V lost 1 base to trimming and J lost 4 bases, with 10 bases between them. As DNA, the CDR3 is TGCGCCAGCAGCCAAGGTAGTACCGGCTATGGCTACACCTTC. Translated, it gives CASSQGSTGYGYTF.

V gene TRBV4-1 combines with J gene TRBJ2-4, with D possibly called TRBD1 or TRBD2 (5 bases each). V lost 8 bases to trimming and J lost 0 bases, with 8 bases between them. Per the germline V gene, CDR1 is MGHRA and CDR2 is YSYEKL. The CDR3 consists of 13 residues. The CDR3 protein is CASGGSAKNIQYF. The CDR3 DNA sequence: TGCGCCAGCGGGGGTTCAGCCAAAAACATTCAGTACTTC.

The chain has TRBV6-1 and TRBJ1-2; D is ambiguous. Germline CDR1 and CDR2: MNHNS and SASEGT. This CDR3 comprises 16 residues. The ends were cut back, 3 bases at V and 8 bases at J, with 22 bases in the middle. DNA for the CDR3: TGTGCCAGCAGTGAGAACCATCGGACCGCCTCGGGAGGCTACACCTTC. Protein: CASSENHRTASGGYTF.

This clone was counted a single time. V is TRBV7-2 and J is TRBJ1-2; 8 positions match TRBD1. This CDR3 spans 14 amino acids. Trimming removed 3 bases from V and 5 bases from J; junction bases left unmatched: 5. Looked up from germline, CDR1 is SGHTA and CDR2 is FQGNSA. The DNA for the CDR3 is TGTGCCAGCAGCTTCCGTGGACAGGGTTATGGCTACACCTTC. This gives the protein CASSFRGQGYGYTF.